The following is a T cell receptor beta chain sequence with its context. Antigen: not known. Total RNA was extracted at no less than 5 micrograms per sample. This record belongs to a study of blood T cells in healthy people across ages. J was trimmed by 4 bases and V by 0 bases; bases with no gene match: 6. Germline CDR1 is SGDLS and CDR2 is YYNGEE. The CDR3 is 15 amino acids. Study outcomes and limitations: A greater number of naive CD4+ cells and higher diversity distinguished long-lived donors from aged donors.

Combining a sample-barcoded 5' primer with a J-beta primer mix, a second PCR ran for 7 to 11 cycles. MiXCR, applied by TCRdb to the 5' RACE reads, yields one record per CDR3 protein. The sample lists about 1.6 million distinct CDR3 sequences, about 32% seen once, with 10% to 12% in the top ten. This receptor was obtained from a woman in her twenties or thirties in good health. This chain links TRBV9 with TRBJ2-5; 7 bases align to TRBD1. Sample: blood. Here the CDR3 DNA reads TGTGCCAGCAGCGTAGCTAAGGGGGCGGGAGAGACCCAGTACTTC. Translating gives CASSVAKGAGETQYF.